The 13 T cell receptor beta chains listed next were all sequenced from one sample in a study of blood T cells in healthy people across ages. Next came a second PCR, run for about 7 to 12 cycles, which used a sample-barcoded 5' primer along with a J-beta primer mix. TCRdb passed the 5' RACE reads through MiXCR, listing each CDR3 protein once. Counted here are approximately 940,000 distinct CDR3 sequences, around 48% occurring once; the ten biggest clones make up around an eighth. Sequences were obtained from blood. The receptors originated from a young man in good health.

CDR3 sequence (DNA): TGCGCCAGCAGCGGGGGGACGGACCGTAATGAAAAACTGTTTTTT. This encodes CASSGGTDRNEKLFF. The chain uses TRBV5-1 and TRBJ1-4, with TRBD1 as a possible D gene (5 bases). Trimming cost V 4 bases and J 4 bases, with 14 bases left between them. The CDR3 consists of 15 residues. The germline gives CDR1 SGHRS, CDR2 YFSETQ.

The chain recombines TRBV7-3 with TRBJ1-1; tentatively, D is TRBD1 (6 bases). Trimming took 6 bases from V and 4 from J, leaving 18 bases between them. This CDR3 has 15 amino acids. Germline V gene data show CDR1 as SGHTA and CDR2 as FQGTGA. CDR3: CASSLGPPGATEAFF. CDR3 DNA: TGTGCCAGCAGTTTGGGCCCCCCAGGGGCCACTGAAGCTTTCTTT.

With respect to this clonotype: A much larger clone differs from this one at a single base, so this may be a read error. The chain combines TRBV10-3 with TRBJ1-2; 8 bases map to TRBD1. The CDR3 is made up of 12 amino acids. The ends lost 6 bases at V and 8 bases at J; junction bases unmatched: 5. Germline CDR1 is ENHRY and CDR2 is SYGVKD. This CDR3 is CAIRDREGGYTF. The CDR3 DNA reads TGTGCCATCAGGGACAGGGAAGGGGGCTACACCTTC.

The chain couples TRBV12-3 or TRBV12-4 to TRBJ2-3; 7 positions match TRBD1. The trim removed 6 bases at V and 3 bases at J, leaving 6 bases unmatched. There are 14 residues in the CDR3. The CDR3 protein is CASSGTARTDTQYF. The CDR3 bases are TGTGCCAGCAGCGGGACAGCGAGAACAGATACGCAGTATTTT.

This clonotype appeared once. The rearrangement joins TRBV20-1 to TRBJ2-1, with D perhaps TRBD1 (5 bases). Looked up from germline, CDR1 is DFQATT and CDR2 is SNEGSKA (reference sequence). Trimming pared 1 base from V and 4 bases from J, leaving 11 bases between. The CDR3 extends over 14 amino acids. CDR3 nucleotide sequence: TGCAGTGCTAGAGGGGTACAGGCATACAATGAGCAGTTCTTC. Its protein product is CSARGVQAYNEQFF.

The V call is TRBV20-1, the J call TRBJ2-7, with 7 bases lining up with TRBD2. From germline, CDR1 is DFQATT and CDR2 SNEGSKA (reference sequence). The trim removed 1 base at V and 6 bases at J, leaving 9 bases unmatched. CDR3 length equals 14 residues. CDR3 sequence reads: CSARAGGRRGEQYF. CDR3 nucleotides: TGCAGTGCTAGAGCGGGGGGACGTCGAGGCGAGCAGTACTTC.

This clonotype was seen only a few times. The V call is TRBV25-1, the J call TRBJ1-4; 7 nucleotides line up with TRBD1. Per germline, CDR1 MGHDK and CDR2 SYGVNS. This CDR3 spans 14 amino acids. V trimming: 3 bases; J trimming: 8 bases; junction bases outside the gene matches: 6. CDR3: CASSDPSTGEKLFF. The CDR3 DNA reads as TGTGCCAGCAGTGATCCCTCGACAGGGGAAAAACTGTTTTTT. Supplemented by reference TRBV25-1 and TRBJ1-4, the full variable domain reads EADIYQTPRYLVIGTGKKITLECSQTMGHDKMYWYQQDPGMELHLIHYSYGVNSTEKGDLSSESTVSRIRTEHFPLTLESARPSHTSQYLCASSDPSTGEKLFFGSGTQLSVL.

There are a few counts of this clonotype. CDR3 coding DNA: TGTGCCAGCAGTCCCCCCAACGGGTACACTGAAGCTTTCTTT. It yields the protein CASSPPNGYTEAFF. J is TRBJ1-1 and V is TRBV28; D remains ambiguous. The CDR3 has 14 residues. V was shortened by 5 bases and J by 3 bases, with 13 bases between the two germline ends. Germline values: CDR1 MDHEN, CDR2 SYDVKM.

This sequence joins TRBV20-1 and TRBJ1-4; TRBD1 agrees at 7 bases. The CDR3 spans 15 residues. Germline V gene sequence: CDR1 DFQATT, CDR2 SNEGSKA (reference sequence). V dropped 3 bases and J dropped 4; count of bases not matched to a gene: 8. Written as DNA, the CDR3 is TGCAGTGCTAGGGAACCGGGACAGAGTAATGAAAAACTGTTTTTT. It encodes CSAREPGQSNEKLFF.

This chain uses TRBV6-6 with TRBJ1-1; 10 bases are shared with TRBD1. Germline trimming cut 10 bases from V and 4 bases from J; bases unmatched to any gene: 9. The CDR3 extends over 14 amino acids. Germline CDR1 is MNHNY and CDR2 is SVGAGI (reference sequence). In DNA, the CDR3 is TGTGCCACCGGGACAGGGGCAAGAGGCACTGAAGCTTTCTTT. Encoded protein: CATGTGARGTEAFF.

This clonotype showed up many times. The chain has TRBV6-1 and TRBJ2-7; D not certain. The V end was cut by 1 base, the J end by 4 bases, with 14 bases between. Germline CDR1 and CDR2: MNHNS and SASEGT. This CDR3 spans 15 amino acids. DNA of the CDR3: TGTGCCAGCAGTGAAGACATTACGGCTTCGTACGAGCAGTACTTC. The encoded protein is CASSEDITASYEQYF.

The chain links TRBV30 to TRBJ1-1; 9 nucleotides align to TRBD1. This CDR3 is 15 amino acids long. Losses at the gene ends were 2 bases for V and 0 bases for J; bases not matched to a gene: 4. Germline CDR1 GTSNPN, CDR2 SVGIG (reference sequence). CDR3 in amino acids: CAWSPGQGMNTEAFF. The CDR3 DNA reads TGTGCCTGGAGTCCGGGACAGGGAATGAACACTGAAGCTTTCTTT.

This clonotype was found a few times. The chain combines TRBV24-1 with TRBJ2-7; 7 bases agree with TRBD1. Germline trimming cut 5 bases from V and 0 bases from J; bases unmatched to any gene: 3. The germline V gene has CDR1 KGHDR and CDR2 SFDVKD. The CDR3 runs to 14 residues. CDR3: CATSGDSSSYEQYF. The CDR3 DNA is TGTGCCACCAGTGGGGACAGCAGCTCCTACGAGCAGTACTTC.